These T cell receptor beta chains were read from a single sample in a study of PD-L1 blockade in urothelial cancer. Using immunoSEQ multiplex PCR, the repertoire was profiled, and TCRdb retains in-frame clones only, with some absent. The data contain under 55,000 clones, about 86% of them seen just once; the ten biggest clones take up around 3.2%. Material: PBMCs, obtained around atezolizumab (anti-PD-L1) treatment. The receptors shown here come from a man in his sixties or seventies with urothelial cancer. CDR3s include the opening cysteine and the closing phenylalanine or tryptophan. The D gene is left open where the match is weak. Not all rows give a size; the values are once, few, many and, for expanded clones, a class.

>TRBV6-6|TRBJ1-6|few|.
TGTGCCAGCAGCCCGCAGGGTATGTCACCCCTCCACTTT
CASSPQGMSPLHF
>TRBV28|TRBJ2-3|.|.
TGTGCCAGCAGTACCGTTGGAGGGCGCACAGATACGCAGTATTTT
CASSTVGGRTDTQYF
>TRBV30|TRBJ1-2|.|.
TGTGCCTGGTCCCCCGTAGGGCTTTGGACAGTCTATGGCTACACCTTC
CAWSPVGLWTVYGYTF
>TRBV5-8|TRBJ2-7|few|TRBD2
TGTGCCAGCAGCCGGGGCGGGGGGCGAGGCTACGAGCAGTACTTC
CASSRGGGRGYEQYF
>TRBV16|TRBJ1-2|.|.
TGTGCCAGCAGCCAATCGAGCGCTAACTATGGCTACACCTTC
CASSQSSANYGYTF
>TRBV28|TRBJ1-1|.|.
TGTGCCAGCAGCCTGGCCCTCACTGAAGCTTTCTTT
CASSLALTEAFF
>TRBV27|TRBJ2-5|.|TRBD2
TGTCGGCCTGTAGCGGGCGGGGAGACCCAGTACTTC
CRPVAGGETQYF
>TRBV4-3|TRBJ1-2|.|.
TGCGCCAGCAGCCGCGGGACTGACTATGGCTACACCTTC
CASSRGTDYGYTF
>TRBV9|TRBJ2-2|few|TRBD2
TGTGCCAGCAGCAAAATTAGCGGGACTAACACCGGGGAGCTGTTTTTT
CASSKISGTNTGELFF
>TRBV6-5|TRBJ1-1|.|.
TGTGCCAGCAGGACAGTGAACACTGAAGCTTTCTTT
CASRTVNTEAFF
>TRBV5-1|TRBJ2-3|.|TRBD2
TGCGCCAGCAGCTCGCTAGCGGGAGCTAGGACAGATACGCAGTATTTT
CASSSLAGARTDTQYF
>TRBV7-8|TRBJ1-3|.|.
TGTGCCAGCAGCTTACAGGGAGGGGCTGGAAACACCATATATTTT
CASSLQGGAGNTIYF
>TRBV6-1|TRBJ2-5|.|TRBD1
TGTGCCAGCAGTGAAGGAGGGACAGGGGGCAAGAAGACCCAGTACTTC
CASSEGGTGGKKTQYF
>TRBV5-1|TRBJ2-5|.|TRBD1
TGCGCCAGCAGCTTGGGTGGGGACAGGGGAGAGACCCAGTACTTC
CASSLGGDRGETQYF
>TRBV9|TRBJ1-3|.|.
TGTGCCAGCAGCAGAGAGGAGCCAACGTGGGGAAACACCATATATTTT
CASSREEPTWGNTIYF
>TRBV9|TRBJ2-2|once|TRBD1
TGTGCCAGCAGCTCGGGACAGGGGGACACCGGGGAGCTGTTTTTT
CASSSGQGDTGELFF
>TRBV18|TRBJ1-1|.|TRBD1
TGTGCCAGCTCACCACCGGAGAGGGGGCTGGGTGAAGCTTTCTTT
CASSPPERGLGEAFF
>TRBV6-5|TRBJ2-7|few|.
TGTGCCAGCAGTTACTTCGCCAGGGGAGCCTACGAGCAGTACTTC
CASSYFARGAYEQYF
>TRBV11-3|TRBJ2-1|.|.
TGTGCCAGCAGCTTAGGAGTCAATGAGCAGTTCTTC
CASSLGVNEQFF
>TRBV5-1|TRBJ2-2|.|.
TGCGCCAGTACGGGGGAGTCCGGGGAGCTGTTTTTT
CASTGESGELFF
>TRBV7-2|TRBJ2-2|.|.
TGTGCCAGCAGCCTCAGCAGGGGCGCTCCCCGGGAGCTGTTTTTT
CASSLSRGAPRELFF
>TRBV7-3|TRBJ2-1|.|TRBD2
TGTGCCAGCAGCTTCGGGACTAGCCAATACAATGAGCAGTTCTTC
CASSFGTSQYNEQFF
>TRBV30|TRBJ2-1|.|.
TGTGCCTGGGGGGGCCCTAACTTATACAATGAGCAGTTCTTC
CAWGGPNLYNEQFF
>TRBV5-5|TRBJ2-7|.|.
TGTGCCAGCAGCTTGGATATACTAGTCTACGAGCAGTACTTC
CASSLDILVYEQYF
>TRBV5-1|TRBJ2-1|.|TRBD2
TGCGCCAGCAGCTCGACTAGCGGGAGCAATGAGCAGTTCTTC
CASSSTSGSNEQFF
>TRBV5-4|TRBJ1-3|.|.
TGTGCCAGCAGCCCTACTACAACAGGGAATTTAGCCGGAAACACCATATATTTT
CASSPTTTGNLAGNTIYF
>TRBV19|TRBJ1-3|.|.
TGTGCCAGTAGTATAGATCGGTTCTCTGGAAACACCATATATTTT
CASSIDRFSGNTIYF
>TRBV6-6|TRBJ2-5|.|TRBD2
TGTGCCAGCAGTTTCGGGGGGGGGAGAGAAGAGACCCAGTACTTC
CASSFGGGREETQYF
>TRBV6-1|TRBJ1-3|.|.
TGTGCCAGCAGTGAAAGTCAGCCAGGCTCTGGAAACACCATATATTTT
CASSESQPGSGNTIYF
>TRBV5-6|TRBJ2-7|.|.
TGTGCCAGCAGCTTGGGAGGGTTAACTCACGAGCAGTACTTC
CASSLGGLTHEQYF
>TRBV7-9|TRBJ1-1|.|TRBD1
TGTGCCAGCAGCTTAGGGGACAGGGGAACCGAAAATGAAGCTTTCTTT
CASSLGDRGTENEAFF
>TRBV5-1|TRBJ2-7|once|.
TGCGCCAGCAGCCCTGGTGAGGGCTACGAGCAGTACTTC
CASSPGEGYEQYF
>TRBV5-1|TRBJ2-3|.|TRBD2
TGCGCCAGCCAACCGAGCGGGGCCAGCACAGATACGCAGTATTTT
CASQPSGASTDTQYF
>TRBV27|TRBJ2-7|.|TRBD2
TGTGCCAGCCGGGGGGTGGGGGGGATTTACGGCGAGCAGTACTTC
CASRGVGGIYGEQYF
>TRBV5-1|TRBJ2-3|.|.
TGCGCCAGCAGCCTTGGGAGAAGCGATACGCAGTATTTT
CASSLGRSDTQYF
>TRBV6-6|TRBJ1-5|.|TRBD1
TGTGCCAGCAGCAACCCAGGACAGGGGAATCAGCCCCAGCATTTT
CASSNPGQGNQPQHF
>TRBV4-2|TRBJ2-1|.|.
TGTGCCAGCAGCCAAGAAGGGTTGGGGGGGCTCAACTGGAATGAGCAGTTCTTC
CASSQEGLGGLNWNEQFF
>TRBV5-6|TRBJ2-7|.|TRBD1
TGTGCCAGCAGCCACGACAGGGAAGTTTGGTACGAGCAGTACTTC
CASSHDREVWYEQYF
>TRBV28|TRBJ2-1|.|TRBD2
TGTGCCAGCATTGGGGGAGGGAGCACCTACAATGAGCAGTTCTTC
CASIGGGSTYNEQFF
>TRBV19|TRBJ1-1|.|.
TGTGCCAGTAGCTGGGGCAGGGAAATGAACACTGAAGCTTTCTTT
CASSWGREMNTEAFF
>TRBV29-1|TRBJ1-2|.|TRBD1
TGCAGCGGGGGGGACAGCTATGGCTACACCTTC
CSGGDSYGYTF
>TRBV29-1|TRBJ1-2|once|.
TGCAGCGGTAAAGGGGATCTTTCGAACACCTTC
CSGKGDLSNTF
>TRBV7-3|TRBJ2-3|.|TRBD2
TGTGCCAGCAGCCCCGAGGCGGGAGGGTCCGATACGCAGTATTTT
CASSPEAGGSDTQYF
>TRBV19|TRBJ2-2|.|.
TGTGCCAGTAGTATAAATTCGGGTGGTACCGGGGAGCTGTTTTTT
CASSINSGGTGELFF
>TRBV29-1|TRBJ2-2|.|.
TGCAGCGTTGAATACGGTTCGGTCGCACGGGAGCTGTTTTTT
CSVEYGSVARELFF
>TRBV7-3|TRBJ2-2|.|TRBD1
TGTGCCAGCAGCTCACAGGGGAACGGGGAGCTGTTTTTT
CASSSQGNGELFF
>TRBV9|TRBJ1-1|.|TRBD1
TGTGCCAGCAGCGTAACAGGGGATTTTGGTGAAGCTTTCTTT
CASSVTGDFGEAFF
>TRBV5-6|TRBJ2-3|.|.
TGTGCCAGCAGCTTGGTCGTCACTAGCACAGATACGCAGTATTTT
CASSLVVTSTDTQYF
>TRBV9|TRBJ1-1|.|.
TGTGCCAGCAGCGTACGGGGGGACACTGAAGCTTTCTTT
CASSVRGDTEAFF
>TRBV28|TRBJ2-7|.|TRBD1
TGTGCCAGCAGCCAAGACCAGGGGGCTTACGAGCAGTACTTC
CASSQDQGAYEQYF
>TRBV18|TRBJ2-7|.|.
TGTGCCAGCTCACCCAACAGGGATTCCGAGCAGTACTTC
CASSPNRDSEQYF
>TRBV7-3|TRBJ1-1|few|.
TGTGCCAGCAGCTGGGGACTTGGGACTGAAGCTTTCTTT
CASSWGLGTEAFF
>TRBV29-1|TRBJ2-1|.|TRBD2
TGCAGCGTTTGGACTAGCAACAATGAGCAGTTCTTC
CSVWTSNNEQFF
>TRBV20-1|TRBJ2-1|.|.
TGCAGTGCTACGTCTTTGAATGAGCAGTTCTTC
CSATSLNEQFF
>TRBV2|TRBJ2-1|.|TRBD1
TGTGCCAGCAGTCTCGACAGGGGATATGAGCAGTTCTTC
CASSLDRGYEQFF
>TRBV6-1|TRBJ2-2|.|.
TGTGCCAGCAGCGGGGACATCAACACCGGGGAGCTGTTTTTT
CASSGDINTGELFF
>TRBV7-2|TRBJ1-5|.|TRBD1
TGTGCCAGCAGTAGGGACAGGGGTTATCAGCCCCAGCATTTT
CASSRDRGYQPQHF
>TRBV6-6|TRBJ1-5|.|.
TGTGCCAGCAGTTATGGCGGGTATAGCAATCAGCCCCAGCATTTT
CASSYGGYSNQPQHF
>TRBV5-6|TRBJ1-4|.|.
TGTGCCAGCAGCTTTACTGGTCGTCCGGAGGGAAAACTGTTTTTT
CASSFTGRPEGKLFF
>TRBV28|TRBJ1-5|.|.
TGTGCCAGCAGCTGGACAGCAGATCAGCCCCAGCATTTT
CASSWTADQPQHF